A single sample gave rise to the 7 T cell receptor beta chains below, sequenced in a study of CD8+ T cells in alopecia areata. Sequencing relied on a cDNA template that was reverse transcribed from extracted RNA. Sequenced by immunoSEQ multiplex PCR; TCRdb stores in-frame clones only, minus some. The table has some 170,000 clones, 58% seen once. Treatment specified: oral pan-JAK inhibitor, 5-10 mg twice daily. Source: CD4+ T cells sorted from blood, taken at approximately week 56, from a patient treated with tofacitinib. The receptors here all came from a human donor with alopecia areata.

The chain is built from TRBV6-5 and TRBJ1-6; D not certain. V lost 2 bases to trimming and J lost 13 bases, with 15 bases between them. The CDR3 covers 14 residues. CDR1 and CDR2 from the germline V gene are MNHEY and SVGAGI. The CDR3: CASSYLADGAPLHF. CDR3 bases: TGTGCCAGCAGTTACCTCGCTGACGGTGCGCCCCTCCACTTT.

This chain joins TRBV2 and TRBJ2-1; 11 nucleotides match TRBD1. The trim removed 1 base at V and 14 bases at J, leaving 4 bases unmatched. The CDR3 spans 13 residues. Germline V gene sequence: CDR1 SNHLY, CDR2 FYNNEI. CDR3 residues: CASSEGGQGVKFF. In DNA form, the CDR3 reads TGTGCCAGCAGTGAAGGGGGACAGGGGGTGAAGTTCTTC.

The chain links TRBV14 to TRBJ2-7; TRBD1 is a possible D gene (6 bases). The germline gives CDR1 SGHDN, CDR2 FVKESK. Between the trimmed V and J ends, which lost 5 bases and 1 base, there was a span of 18 bases. The CDR3 covers 16 residues. CDR3: CASSGPTGWPSYEQYF. CDR3 coding DNA: TGTGCCAGCAGCGGCCCCACAGGGTGGCCTTCCTACGAGCAGTACTTC.

The sample holds a few counts of this clone. V gene TRBV6-5 combines with J gene TRBJ2-7; possibly TRBD1 for D (5 bases). Trimming took off 2 bases at V and 7 bases at J, with 12 bases between the two ends. This CDR3 has 13 amino acids. The V gene's germline CDR1 is MNHEY and CDR2 SVGAGI. The CDR3 is CASSYGQGTEQYF. CDR3 nucleotides: TGTGCCAGCAGTTACGGGCAGGGTACGGAGCAGTACTTC.

This clone was observed a handful of times. The chain carries TRBV5-1 and TRBJ2-3, with 9 nucleotides matching TRBD1. V was clipped by 4 bases and J by 3 bases; unmatched bases: 6. Germline CDR1 SGHRS, CDR2 YFSETQ. The CDR3 is made up of 15 amino acids. The CDR3 DNA reads TGCGCCAGCAGCGACGGACAGGGGATAACAGATACGCAGTATTTT. Residues: CASSDGQGITDTQYF.

This clone was seen more than once but under ten times. The CDR3 DNA sequence: TGTGCCTGGAGTGTACGGGTCTCGGCGGGGGCTTTCTTT. Residues: CAWSVRVSAGAFF. The chain couples TRBV30 to TRBJ1-1; no clear D. The length of the CDR3 is 13 residues. The V gene's germline CDR1 is GTSNPN and CDR2 SVGIG (reference sequence). V shed 0 bases and J shed 11 bases, with 16 bases lying between them. Supplemented by reference TRBV30 and TRBJ1-1, the full variable domain reads SQTIHQWPATLVQPVGSPLSLECTVEGTSNPNLYWYRQAAGRGLQLLFYSVGIGQISSEVPQNLSASRPQDRQFILSSKKLLLSDSGFYLCAWSVRVSAGAFFGQGTRLTVV.

J is TRBJ1-2 and V is TRBV19, with D possibly TRBD1 on 5 matching bases. CDR3 size: 14 residues. V lost 3 bases and J 3 bases, leaving 11 bases between the germline ends. Germline CDR1 and CDR2: LNHDA and SQIVND (reference sequence). The CDR3 reads CASSIPREDYGYTF. The CDR3 DNA sequence: TGTGCCAGTAGTATCCCCAGGGAGGACTATGGCTACACCTTC. Based on the CDR3 plus reference TRBV19 and TRBJ1-2, the full variable domain is DGGITQSPKYLFRKEGQNVTLSCEQNLNHDAMYWYRQDPGQGLRLIYYSQIVNDFQKGDIAEGYSVSREKKESFPLTVTSAQKNPTAFYLCASSIPREDYGYTFGSGTRLTVV.